This entry features one T cell receptor beta chain sequence. This sample stems from a study of glioma-infiltrating T cells after dendritic cell vaccination. Stated time point: after dendritic cell vaccination, including at tumor progression/relapse. The CDR3 consists of 15 residues. Per germline, CDR1 MNHNS and CDR2 SASEGT. V was clipped by 0 bases and J by 2 bases, with 8 bases between them. Sequencing used immunoSEQ multiplex PCR; TCRdb keeps in-frame clones, though not all of them. In the table there are 99,000 or so clones, 90% of which are singletons. The TCR was taken from a human donor with glioblastoma. The sequences come from blood, collected after dendritic cell vaccination. The J gene is TRBJ1-5, the V gene TRBV6-1, with D unclear. The CDR3 sequence is CASSEAGLGNQPQHF. The DNA of the CDR3 is TGTGCCAGCAGTGAAGCCGGACTAGGCAATCAGCCCCAGCATTTT.